One and the same sample provided the 9 T cell receptor beta chains below, sequenced in a study of Ad26.COV2.S vaccination and SARS-CoV-2 variants. The assay was immunoSEQ multiplex PCR, and TCRdb's table has in-frame clones only and misses some. Of a few hundred thousand clones listed, approximately 90% are singletons. Treatment given: around 19 received Ad26.COV2.S at low or high dose, single or two shots; 5 received placebo; per-sample allocation not given. The samples were gathered on day 63 after the first injection of vaccine or placebo. The specimen was peripheral blood, collected in a trial of Ad26.COV2.S vaccine versus placebo. The receptors derive from a person aged 18-65 years who received the Ad26.COV2.S COVID-19 vaccine or a placebo.

The J gene is TRBJ2-5, the V gene TRBV4-1, with D possibly being TRBD1 (7 bases). This CDR3 is built from 14 residues. The V end was cut by 1 base, the J end by 4 bases, with 10 bases between. CDR1 MGHRA and CDR2 YSYEKL come from the germline V gene. The CDR3 bases are TGCGCCAGCAGCCAAGGGCAGGGGGGAGAGACCCAGTACTTC. Translated: CASSQGQGGETQYF.

V gene TRBV11-2 combines with J gene TRBJ1-5; D is undetermined. V was pared by 2 bases and J by 7 bases, with 9 bases between. The CDR3 length is 13 residues. The germline gives CDR1 SGHAT, CDR2 FQNNGV. The DNA for the CDR3 is TGTGCCAGCAGCTTATGGGATAGCCAGCCCCAGCATTTT. Translating it yields CASSLWDSQPQHF.

The sample holds one count of this clone. V gene TRBV5-6 combines with J gene TRBJ1-1, with D unclear. CDR1 SGHDT and CDR2 YYEEEE come from the germline V gene. The CDR3 has 14 amino acids. The V end was cut by 4 bases, the J end by 3 bases, with 13 bases between. This CDR3 reads CASSLHGFDTEAFF. Written as DNA, the CDR3 is TGTGCCAGCAGCCTCCACGGGTTTGACACTGAAGCTTTCTTT.

The J gene is TRBJ2-7, the V gene TRBV4-2; D not certain. From germline, CDR1 is LGHNA and CDR2 YNFKEQ. This CDR3 comprises 13 residues. The V end lost 5 bases, the J end lost 0 bases, and 8 bases lay between the germline ends. The CDR3: CASSSRASYEQYF. The CDR3 nucleotides are TGTGCCAGCAGCTCCCGCGCCTCCTACGAGCAGTACTTC.

V is TRBV6-4 and J is TRBJ2-7, with TRBD2 as a possible D gene (6 bases). Germline lookup yields CDR1 MRHNA and CDR2 SNTAGT. This CDR3 comprises 17 residues. Trimming pared 3 bases from V and 0 bases from J, leaving 18 bases between. CDR3 residues: CASSEVILAESSYEQYF. The CDR3, as DNA: TGTGCCAGCAGTGAAGTGATATTAGCGGAAAGCTCCTACGAGCAGTACTTC.

The CDR3 coding sequence is TGTGCCAGCAGCTTTGGGACAGGGTTCGAGACCCAGTACTTC. Amino acids: CASSFGTGFETQYF. The J gene is TRBJ2-5, the V gene TRBV5-4, with TRBD1 matching over 9 bases. The CDR3 consists of 14 residues. V trimming: 2 bases; J trimming: 5 bases; junction bases outside the gene matches: 4. Germline values: CDR1 SGHNT, CDR2 YYREEE (reference sequence).

The rearrangement joins TRBV7-3 to TRBJ2-3; D is perhaps TRBD1 (5 bases). The V and J ends lost 2 bases and 7 bases respectively, with 10 bases between them. The germline gives CDR1 SGHTA, CDR2 FQGTGA. This CDR3 region has 13 residues. Here the CDR3 DNA reads TGTGCCAGCAGCTTAGGTCCAGGGAATACGCAGTATTTT. This translates into CASSLGPGNTQYF.

This clone was seen a single time. V and J are TRBV3-1 (or the pseudogene TRBV3-2) and TRBJ2-4; D ambiguous. Germline CDR1 and CDR2: LGHDT and YNNKEL (reference sequence). The V end was cut by 2 bases, the J end by 15 bases, with 20 bases between. CDR3 length: 14 residues. CDR3 nucleotide sequence: TGTGCCAGCAGCCAAACGGCGGTGGGGTTACATAGGTACTTC. Its translation: CASSQTAVGLHRYF.

CDR3 sequence: CASSIDSEDSYTF. CDR3 nucleotide sequence: TGTGCCAGTAGTATAGATTCAGAGGATAGCTACACCTTC. The rearrangement joins TRBV19 to TRBJ1-2; the D is unclear. Trimming left V 0 bases short and J 9 bases short, with 11 bases between. Germline values: CDR1 LNHDA, CDR2 SQIVND (reference sequence). CDR3 size: 13 residues.